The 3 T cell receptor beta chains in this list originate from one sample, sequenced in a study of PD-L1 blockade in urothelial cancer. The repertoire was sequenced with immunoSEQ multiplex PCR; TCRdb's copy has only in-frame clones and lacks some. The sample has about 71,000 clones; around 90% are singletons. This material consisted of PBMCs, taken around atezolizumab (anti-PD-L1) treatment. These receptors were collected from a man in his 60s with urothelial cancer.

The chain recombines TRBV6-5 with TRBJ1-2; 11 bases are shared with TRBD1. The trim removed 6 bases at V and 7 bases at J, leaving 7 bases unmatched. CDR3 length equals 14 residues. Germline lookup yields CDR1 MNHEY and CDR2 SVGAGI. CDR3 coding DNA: TGTGCCAGCAGACCGGGACAGGGGGTGGGTGGCTACACCTTC. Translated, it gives CASRPGQGVGGYTF.

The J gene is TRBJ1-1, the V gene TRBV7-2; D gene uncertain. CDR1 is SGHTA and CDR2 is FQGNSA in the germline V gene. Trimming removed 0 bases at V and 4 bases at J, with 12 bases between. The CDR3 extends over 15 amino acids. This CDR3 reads CASSLAGGLGTEAFF. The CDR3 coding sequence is TGTGCCAGCAGCTTAGCGGGAGGGCTTGGCACTGAAGCTTTCTTT.

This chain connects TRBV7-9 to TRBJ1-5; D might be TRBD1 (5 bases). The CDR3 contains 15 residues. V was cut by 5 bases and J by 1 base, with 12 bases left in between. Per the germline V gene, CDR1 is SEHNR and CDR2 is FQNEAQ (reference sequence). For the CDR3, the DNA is TGTGCCAGCAGCCCCGATGGGGGGAGCAATCAGCCCCAGCATTTT. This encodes CASSPDGGSNQPQHF.